This T cell receptor beta chain came from a study of T cells in women clearing cervical HPV infection. Study background: HLA type could not be excluded as a confounder.

Repertoires were generated with immunoSEQ multiplex PCR, while TCRdb's copy carries only in-frame clones and drops some. The repertoire table contains about 23,000 clones. About this clone itself: The read comes to an end 3 residues before the CDR3 does, leaving the germline J gene to fill in the end.

With V trimmed by 1 base and J by 3 bases, 8 bases remained unmatched. Germline V CDR1 and CDR2: MGHRA, YSYEKL. The CDR3 consists of 17 residues. V gene TRBV4-1 combines with J gene TRBJ2-2, with 7 positions matching TRBD2. The sequence derives from a woman aged 18 to 75 with a cervical HPV16 infection that either progressed to CIN3+ or cleared (not recorded which). The specimen was blood buffy coat. The CDR3 bases that were read are TGCGCCAGCAGCCAAGGAGCGGGGATTCGGGACACCGGGGAG. Its translation is CASSQGAGIRDTGE. The full CDR3 protein is CASSQGAGIRDTGELFF.